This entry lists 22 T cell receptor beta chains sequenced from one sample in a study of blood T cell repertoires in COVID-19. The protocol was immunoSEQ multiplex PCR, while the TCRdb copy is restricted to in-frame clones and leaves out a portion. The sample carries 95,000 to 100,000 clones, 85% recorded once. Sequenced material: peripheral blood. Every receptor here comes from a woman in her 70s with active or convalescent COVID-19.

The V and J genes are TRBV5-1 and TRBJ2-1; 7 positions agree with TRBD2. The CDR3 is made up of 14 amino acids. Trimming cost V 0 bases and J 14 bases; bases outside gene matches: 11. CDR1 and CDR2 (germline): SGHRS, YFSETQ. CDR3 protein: CASSLDPSGDQKFF. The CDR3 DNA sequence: TGCGCCAGCAGCTTGGACCCTAGCGGCGATCAGAAGTTCTTC. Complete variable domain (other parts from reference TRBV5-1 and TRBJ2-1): KAGVTQTPRYLIKTRGQQVTLSCSPISGHRSVSWYQQTPGQGLQFLFEYFSETQRNKGNFPGRFSGRQFSNSRSEMNVSTLELGDSALYLCASSLDPSGDQKFFGPGTRLTVL.

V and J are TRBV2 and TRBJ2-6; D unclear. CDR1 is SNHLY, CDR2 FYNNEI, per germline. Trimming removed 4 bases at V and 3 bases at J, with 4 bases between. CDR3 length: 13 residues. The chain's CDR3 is CASSANGANVLTF. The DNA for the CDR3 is TGTGCCAGCAGTGCCAATGGGGCCAACGTCCTGACTTTC.

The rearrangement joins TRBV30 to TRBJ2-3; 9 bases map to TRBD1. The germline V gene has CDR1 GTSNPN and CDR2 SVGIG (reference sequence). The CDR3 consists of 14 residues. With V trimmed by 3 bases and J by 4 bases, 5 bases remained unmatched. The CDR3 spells CAWRSDRGSDTQYF. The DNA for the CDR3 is TGTGCCTGGAGGTCGGACAGGGGCTCAGATACGCAGTATTTT.

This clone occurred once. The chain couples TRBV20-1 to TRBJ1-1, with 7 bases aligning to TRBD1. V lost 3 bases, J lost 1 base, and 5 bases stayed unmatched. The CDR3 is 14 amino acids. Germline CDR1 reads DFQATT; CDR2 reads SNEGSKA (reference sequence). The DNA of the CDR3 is TGCAGTGCTAGTCCCAGGGGGAGGAACACTGAAGCTTTCTTT. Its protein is CSASPRGRNTEAFF.

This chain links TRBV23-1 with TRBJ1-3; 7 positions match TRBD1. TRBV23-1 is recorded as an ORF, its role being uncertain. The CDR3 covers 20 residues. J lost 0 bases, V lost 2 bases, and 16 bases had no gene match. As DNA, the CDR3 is TGCGCCAGCAGTCAACGTGACCGGGACAGAATCTTCCGCTCTGGAAACACCATATATTTT. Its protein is CASSQRDRDRIFRSGNTIYF.

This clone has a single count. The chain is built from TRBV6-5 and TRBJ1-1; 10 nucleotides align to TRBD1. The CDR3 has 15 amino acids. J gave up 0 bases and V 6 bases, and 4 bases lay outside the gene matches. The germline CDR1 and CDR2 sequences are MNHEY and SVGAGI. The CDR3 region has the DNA TGTGCCAGCAGCCAGGGACAGGGGTTGAACACTGAAGCTTTCTTT. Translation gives CASSQGQGLNTEAFF.

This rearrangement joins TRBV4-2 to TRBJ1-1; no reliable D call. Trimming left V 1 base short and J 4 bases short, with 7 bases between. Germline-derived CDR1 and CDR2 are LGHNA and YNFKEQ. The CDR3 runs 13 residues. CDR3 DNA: TGTGCCAGCAGCCAAGTGAGGTCCACTGAAGCTTTCTTT. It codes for CASSQVRSTEAFF.

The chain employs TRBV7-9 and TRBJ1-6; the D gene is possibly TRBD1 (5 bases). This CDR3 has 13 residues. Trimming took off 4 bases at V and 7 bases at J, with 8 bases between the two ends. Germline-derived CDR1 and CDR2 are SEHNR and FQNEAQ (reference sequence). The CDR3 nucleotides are TGTGCCAGCAGCTCAAACAGGAATTCACCCCTCCACTTT. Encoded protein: CASSSNRNSPLHF.

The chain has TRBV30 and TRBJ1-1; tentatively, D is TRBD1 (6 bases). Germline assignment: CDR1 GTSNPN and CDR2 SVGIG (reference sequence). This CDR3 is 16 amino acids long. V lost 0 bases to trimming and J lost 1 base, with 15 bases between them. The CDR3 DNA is TGTGCCTGGAGTGTGCGGGGGGCCAACACGAACACTGAAGCTTTCTTT. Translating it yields CAWSVRGANTNTEAFF.

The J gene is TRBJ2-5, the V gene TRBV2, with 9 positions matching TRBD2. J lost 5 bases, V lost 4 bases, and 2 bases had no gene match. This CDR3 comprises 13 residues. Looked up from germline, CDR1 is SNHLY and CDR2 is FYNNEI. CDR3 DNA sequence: TGTGCCAGCAGTGGACTAGCGGCGGAGACCCAGTACTTC. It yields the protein CASSGLAAETQYF.

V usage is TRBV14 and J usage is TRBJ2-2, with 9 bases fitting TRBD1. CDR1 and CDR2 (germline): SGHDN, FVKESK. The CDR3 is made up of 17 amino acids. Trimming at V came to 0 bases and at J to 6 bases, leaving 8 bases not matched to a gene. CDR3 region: CASSQENRGQLSGELFF. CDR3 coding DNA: TGTGCCAGCAGCCAAGAGAACAGGGGGCAACTTTCCGGGGAGCTGTTTTTT.

The CDR3 is CASSMGIAGMVYEQYF. In DNA form, the CDR3 reads TGTGCCAGTAGTATGGGGATAGCGGGGATGGTCTACGAGCAGTACTTC. The chain carries TRBV19 and TRBJ2-7, with 8 positions matching TRBD2. The CDR3 runs to 16 residues. CDR1 is LNHDA, CDR2 SQIVND, per germline (reference sequence). V was clipped by 3 bases and J by 3 bases; unmatched bases: 10.

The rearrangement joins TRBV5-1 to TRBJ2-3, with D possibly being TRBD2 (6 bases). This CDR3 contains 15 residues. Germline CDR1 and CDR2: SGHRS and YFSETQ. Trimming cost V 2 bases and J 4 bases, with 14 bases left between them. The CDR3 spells CASSFGASDADTQYF. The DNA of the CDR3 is TGCGCCAGCAGCTTTGGGGCTAGCGACGCAGATACGCAGTATTTT.

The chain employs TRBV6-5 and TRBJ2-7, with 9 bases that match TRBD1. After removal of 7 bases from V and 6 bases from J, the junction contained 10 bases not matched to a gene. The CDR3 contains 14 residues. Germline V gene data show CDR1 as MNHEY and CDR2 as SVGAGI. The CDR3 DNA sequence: TGTGCCAGCATGCAGGACAGGGGAGTAGGCGAGCAGTACTTC. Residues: CASMQDRGVGEQYF.

The CDR3 DNA reads TGTGCCAGCAGTGAATTGGGCTCGGCCTATGGCTACACCTTC. Translating it yields CASSELGSAYGYTF. V and J are TRBV6-1 and TRBJ1-2; D gene unclear. Germline CDR1 reads MNHNS; CDR2 reads SASEGT. The CDR3 length is 14 residues. Between the trimmed V and J ends, which lost 2 bases and 4 bases, there was a span of 11 bases.

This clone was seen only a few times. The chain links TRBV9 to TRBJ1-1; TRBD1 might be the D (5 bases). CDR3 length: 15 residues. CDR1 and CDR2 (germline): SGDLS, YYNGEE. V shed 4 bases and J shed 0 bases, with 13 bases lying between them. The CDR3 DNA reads TGTGCCAGCAGCAAGGGGCGTCGGATGAACACTGAAGCTTTCTTT. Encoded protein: CASSKGRRMNTEAFF.

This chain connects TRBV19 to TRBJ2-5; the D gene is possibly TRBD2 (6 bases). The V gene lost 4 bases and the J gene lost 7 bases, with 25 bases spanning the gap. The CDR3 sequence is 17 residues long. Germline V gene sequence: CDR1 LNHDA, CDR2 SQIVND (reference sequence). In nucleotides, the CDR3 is TGTGCCAGTAGTAAAAGAGGCCCGGGGGAGAACTCGGGGACCCAGTACTTC. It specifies CASSKRGPGENSGTQYF.

The CDR3 protein is CASSPHGGNNSPLHF. For the CDR3, the DNA is TGTGCCAGCAGCCCGCACGGGGGTAATAATTCACCCCTCCACTTT. The rearrangement links TRBV7-2 to TRBJ1-6; the D gene is possibly TRBD1 (5 bases). V was trimmed by 5 bases and J by 5 bases, leaving 13 bases between them. This CDR3 contains 15 residues. Germline CDR1 and CDR2: SGHTA and FQGNSA.

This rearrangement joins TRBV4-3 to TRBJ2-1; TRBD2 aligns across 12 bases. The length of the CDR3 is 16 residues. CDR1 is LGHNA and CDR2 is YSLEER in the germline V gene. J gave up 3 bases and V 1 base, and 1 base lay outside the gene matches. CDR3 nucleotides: TGCGCCAGCAGCCAAGGACTAGCGGGGGACTACAATGAGCAGTTCTTC. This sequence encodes CASSQGLAGDYNEQFF.

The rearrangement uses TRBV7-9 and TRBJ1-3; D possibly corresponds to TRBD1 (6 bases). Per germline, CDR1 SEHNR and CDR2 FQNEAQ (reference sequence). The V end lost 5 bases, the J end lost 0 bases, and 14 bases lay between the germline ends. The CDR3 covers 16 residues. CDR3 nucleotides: TGTGCCAGCAGCCCCCGACAGGTTCGCTCTGGAAACACCATATATTTT. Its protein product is CASSPRQVRSGNTIYF.

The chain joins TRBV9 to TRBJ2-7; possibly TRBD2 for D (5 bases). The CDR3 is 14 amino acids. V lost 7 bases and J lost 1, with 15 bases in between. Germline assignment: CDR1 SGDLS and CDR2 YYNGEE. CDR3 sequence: CASAGGPTSYEQYF. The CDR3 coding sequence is TGTGCCAGCGCAGGAGGACCTACTTCCTACGAGCAGTACTTC.

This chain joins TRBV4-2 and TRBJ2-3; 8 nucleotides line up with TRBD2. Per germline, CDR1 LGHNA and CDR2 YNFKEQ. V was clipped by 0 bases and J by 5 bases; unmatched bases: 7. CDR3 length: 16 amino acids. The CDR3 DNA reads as TGTGCCAGCAGCCAAGATGCTGCCGCGGGGGGAGATACGCAGTATTTT. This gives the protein CASSQDAAAGGDTQYF.